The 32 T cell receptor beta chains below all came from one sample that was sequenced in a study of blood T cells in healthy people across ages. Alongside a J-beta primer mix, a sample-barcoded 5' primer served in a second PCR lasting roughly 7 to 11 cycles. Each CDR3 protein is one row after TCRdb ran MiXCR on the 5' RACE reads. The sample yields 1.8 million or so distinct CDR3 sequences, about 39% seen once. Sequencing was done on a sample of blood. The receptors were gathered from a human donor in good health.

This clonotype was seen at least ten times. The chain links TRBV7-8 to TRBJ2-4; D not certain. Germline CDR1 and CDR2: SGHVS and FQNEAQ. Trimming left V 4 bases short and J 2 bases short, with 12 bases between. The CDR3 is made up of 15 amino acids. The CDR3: CASSSRFLPKNIQYF. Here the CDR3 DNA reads TGTGCCAGCAGCTCGCGTTTCTTGCCCAAAAACATTCAGTACTTC.

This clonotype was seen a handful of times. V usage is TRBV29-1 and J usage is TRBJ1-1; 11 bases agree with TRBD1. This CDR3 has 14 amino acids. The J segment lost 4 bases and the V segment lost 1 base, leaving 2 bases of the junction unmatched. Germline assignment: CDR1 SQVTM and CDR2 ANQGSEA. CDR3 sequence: CSVEVGTGGTEAFF. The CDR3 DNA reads TGCAGCGTTGAAGTTGGGACAGGGGGCACTGAAGCTTTCTTT.

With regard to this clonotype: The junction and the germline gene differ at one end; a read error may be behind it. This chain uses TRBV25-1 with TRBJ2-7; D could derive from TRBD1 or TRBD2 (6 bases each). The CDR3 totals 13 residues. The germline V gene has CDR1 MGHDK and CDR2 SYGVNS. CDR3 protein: CARSPEGDYEQYF. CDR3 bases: TGTGCCCGCAGTCCGGAGGGGGATTACGAGCAGTACTTC.

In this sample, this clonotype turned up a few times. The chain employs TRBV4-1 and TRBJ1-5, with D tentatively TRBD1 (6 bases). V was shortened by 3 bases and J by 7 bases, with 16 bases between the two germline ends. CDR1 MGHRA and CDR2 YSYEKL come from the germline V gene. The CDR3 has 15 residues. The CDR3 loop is CASSQDQGYGQPQHF. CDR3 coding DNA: TGCGCCAGCAGCCAGGATCAGGGGTACGGGCAGCCCCAGCATTTT.

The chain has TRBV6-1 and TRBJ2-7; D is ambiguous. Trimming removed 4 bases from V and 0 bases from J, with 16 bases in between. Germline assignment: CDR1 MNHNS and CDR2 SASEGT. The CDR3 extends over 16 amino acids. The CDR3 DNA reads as TGTGCCAGCAGTGCCCTAAGGCCTCCCATCTCCTACGAGCAGTACTTC. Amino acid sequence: CASSALRPPISYEQYF.

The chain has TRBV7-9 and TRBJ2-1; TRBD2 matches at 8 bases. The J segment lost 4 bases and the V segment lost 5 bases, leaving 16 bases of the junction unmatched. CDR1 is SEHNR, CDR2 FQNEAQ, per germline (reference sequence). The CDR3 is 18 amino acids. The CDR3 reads CASSPDRGGRYGYNEQFF. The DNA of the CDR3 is TGTGCCAGCAGCCCGGACCGGGGGGGCCGCTATGGTTACAATGAGCAGTTCTTC.

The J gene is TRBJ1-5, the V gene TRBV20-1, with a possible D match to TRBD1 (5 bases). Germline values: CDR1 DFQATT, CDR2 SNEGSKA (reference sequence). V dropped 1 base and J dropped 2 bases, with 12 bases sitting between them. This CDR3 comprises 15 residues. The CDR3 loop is CSARVAGGGNQPQHF. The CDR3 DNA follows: TGCAGTGCTAGAGTCGCGGGGGGGGGCAATCAGCCCCAGCATTTT.

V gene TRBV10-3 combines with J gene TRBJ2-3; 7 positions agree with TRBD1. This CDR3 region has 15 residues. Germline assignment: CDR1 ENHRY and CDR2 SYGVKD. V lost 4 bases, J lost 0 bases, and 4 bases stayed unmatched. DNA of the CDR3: TGTGCCATCAGTGCAGGGACAGCTAGCACAGATACGCAGTATTTT. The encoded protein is CAISAGTASTDTQYF.

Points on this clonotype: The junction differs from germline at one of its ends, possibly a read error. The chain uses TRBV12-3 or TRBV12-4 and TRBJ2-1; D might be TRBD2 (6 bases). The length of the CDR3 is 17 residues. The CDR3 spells CAGSLGGSSSSYNEQFF. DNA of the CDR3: TGTGCCGGCAGTCTTGGGGGGTCCTCGAGCTCCTACAATGAGCAGTTCTTC.

CDR3 sequence: CASSEPGPTEAFF. CDR3 DNA sequence: TGCGCCAGCAGTGAGCCAGGGCCCACTGAAGCTTTCTTT. V and J are TRBV10-2 and TRBJ1-1; D is possibly TRBD1 (5 bases). Trimming pared 2 bases from V and 4 bases from J, leaving 8 bases between. CDR3 length: 13 amino acids. Germline V CDR1 and CDR2: WSHSY, SAAADI.

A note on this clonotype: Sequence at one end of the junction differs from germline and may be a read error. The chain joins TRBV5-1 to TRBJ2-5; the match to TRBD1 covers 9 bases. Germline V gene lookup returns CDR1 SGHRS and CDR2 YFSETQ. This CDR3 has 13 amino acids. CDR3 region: CASSLEGQGPQYF. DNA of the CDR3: TGCGCCAGCAGTTTGGAGGGACAGGGCCCCCAGTACTTC.

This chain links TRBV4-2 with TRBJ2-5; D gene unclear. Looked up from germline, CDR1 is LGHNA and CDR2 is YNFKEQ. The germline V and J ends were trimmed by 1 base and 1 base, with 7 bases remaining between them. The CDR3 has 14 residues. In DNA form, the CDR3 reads TGTGCCAGCAGCCAAGTGACCCGCCAAGAGACCCAGTACTTC. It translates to CASSQVTRQETQYF.

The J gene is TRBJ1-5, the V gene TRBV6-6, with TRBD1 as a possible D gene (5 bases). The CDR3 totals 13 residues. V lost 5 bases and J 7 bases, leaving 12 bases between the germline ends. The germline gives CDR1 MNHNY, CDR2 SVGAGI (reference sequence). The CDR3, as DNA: TGTGCCAGCAGTGACCTGACAGAACAGCCCCAGCATTTT. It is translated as CASSDLTEQPQHF.

CDR3 protein: CASSTTRTGGNYGYTF. As DNA, the CDR3 is TGTGCCAGCAGTACTACCCGGACAGGGGGTAACTATGGCTACACCTTC. The rearrangement links TRBV6-6 to TRBJ1-2; 10 bases agree with TRBD1. Germline lookup yields CDR1 MNHNY and CDR2 SVGAGI (reference sequence). Trimming cost V 5 bases and J 1 base; bases outside gene matches: 7. The CDR3 covers 16 residues.

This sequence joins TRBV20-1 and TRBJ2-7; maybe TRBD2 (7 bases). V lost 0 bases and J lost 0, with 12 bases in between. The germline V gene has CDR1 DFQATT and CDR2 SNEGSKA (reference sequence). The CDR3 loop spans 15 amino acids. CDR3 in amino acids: CSARDQGTNSYEQYF. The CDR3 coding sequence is TGCAGTGCTAGAGATCAGGGGACTAACTCCTACGAGCAGTACTTC.

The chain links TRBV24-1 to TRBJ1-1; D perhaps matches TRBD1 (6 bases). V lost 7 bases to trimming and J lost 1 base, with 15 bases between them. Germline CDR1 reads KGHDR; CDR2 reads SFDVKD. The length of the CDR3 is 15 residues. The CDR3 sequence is CATSPAGVGNTEAFF. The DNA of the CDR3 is TGTGCCACCAGCCCCGCAGGGGTAGGGAACACTGAAGCTTTCTTT.

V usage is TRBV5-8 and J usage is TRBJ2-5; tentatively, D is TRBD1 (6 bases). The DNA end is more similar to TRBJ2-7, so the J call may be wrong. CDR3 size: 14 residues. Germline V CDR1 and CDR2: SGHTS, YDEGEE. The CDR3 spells CASSFRDMSPEQYF. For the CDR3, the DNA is TGTGCCAGCAGCTTCCGGGACATGTCACCCGAGCAGTACTTC.

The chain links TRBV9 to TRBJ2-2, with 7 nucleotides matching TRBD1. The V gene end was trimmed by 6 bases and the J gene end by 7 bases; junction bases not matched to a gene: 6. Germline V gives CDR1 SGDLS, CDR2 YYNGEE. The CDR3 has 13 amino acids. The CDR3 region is CASNEGAGGELFF. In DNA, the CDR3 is TGTGCCAGCAACGAGGGGGCCGGCGGGGAGCTGTTTTTT.

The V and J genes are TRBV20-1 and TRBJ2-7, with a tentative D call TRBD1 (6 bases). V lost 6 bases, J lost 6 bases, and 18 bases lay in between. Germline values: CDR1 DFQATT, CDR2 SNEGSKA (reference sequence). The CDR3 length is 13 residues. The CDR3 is CSAQTGDPVEQYF. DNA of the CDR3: TGCAGTGCCCAGACAGGAGACCCTGTCGAGCAGTACTTC.

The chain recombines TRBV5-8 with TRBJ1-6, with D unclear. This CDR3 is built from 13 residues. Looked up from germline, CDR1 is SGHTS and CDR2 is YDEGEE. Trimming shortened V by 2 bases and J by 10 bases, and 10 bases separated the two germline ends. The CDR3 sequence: CASSLGKGSPLHF. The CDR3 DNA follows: TGTGCCAGCAGCTTAGGGAAGGGATCACCCCTCCACTTT.

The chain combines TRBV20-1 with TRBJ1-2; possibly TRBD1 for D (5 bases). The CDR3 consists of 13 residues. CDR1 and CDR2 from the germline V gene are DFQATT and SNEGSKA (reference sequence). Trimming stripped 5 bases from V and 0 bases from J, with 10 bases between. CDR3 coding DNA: TGCAGTGCTTACCAGGGATCTAACTATGGCTACACCTTC. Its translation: CSAYQGSNYGYTF.

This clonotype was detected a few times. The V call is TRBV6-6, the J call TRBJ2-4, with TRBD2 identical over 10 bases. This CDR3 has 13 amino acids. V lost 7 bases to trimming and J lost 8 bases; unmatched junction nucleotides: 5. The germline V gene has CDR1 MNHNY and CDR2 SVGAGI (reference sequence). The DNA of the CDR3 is TGTGCCAGCAATCCTAGCGGGGGACACATTCAGTACTTC. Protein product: CASNPSGGHIQYF.

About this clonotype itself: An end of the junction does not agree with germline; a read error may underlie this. In DNA form, the CDR3 reads TGTGCCAGCAGTTCGGATGAGCGGTTCTTC. It translates to CASSSDERFF. The chain links TRBV12-3 or TRBV12-4 to TRBJ2-1, with D uncertain. The CDR3 has 10 residues.

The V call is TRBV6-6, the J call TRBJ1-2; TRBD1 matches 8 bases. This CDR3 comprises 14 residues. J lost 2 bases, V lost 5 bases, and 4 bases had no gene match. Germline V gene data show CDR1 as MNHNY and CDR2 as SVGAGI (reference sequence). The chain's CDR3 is CASSIWDRNYGYTF. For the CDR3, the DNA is TGTGCCAGCAGTATTTGGGACAGGAACTATGGCTACACCTTC.

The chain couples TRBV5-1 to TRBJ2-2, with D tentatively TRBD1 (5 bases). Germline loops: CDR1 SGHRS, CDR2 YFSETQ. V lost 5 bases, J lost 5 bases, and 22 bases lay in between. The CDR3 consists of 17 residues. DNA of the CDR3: TGCGCCAGCAGATTACCAGGACACCCAGCAGGAACCGGGGAGCTGTTTTTT. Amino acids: CASRLPGHPAGTGELFF.

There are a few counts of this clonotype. CDR3 loop: CASSPLTGAGRQPQHF. In nucleotides, the CDR3 is TGTGCCAGTAGTCCACTAACAGGGGCGGGTCGCCAGCCCCAGCATTTT. The V and J genes are TRBV19 and TRBJ1-5; the match to TRBD1 covers 7 bases. This CDR3 region has 16 residues. V lost 5 bases and J lost 7; bases outside the gene matches: 14. The germline CDR1 and CDR2 sequences are LNHDA and SQIVND (reference sequence).

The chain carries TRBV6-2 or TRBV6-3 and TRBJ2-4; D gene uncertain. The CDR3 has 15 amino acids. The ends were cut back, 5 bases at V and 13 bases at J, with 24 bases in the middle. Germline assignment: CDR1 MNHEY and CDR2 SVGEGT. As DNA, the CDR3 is TGTGCCAGCAGTCCGAGACTGGAAGCCTACAATGAGCAGTACTTC. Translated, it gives CASSPRLEAYNEQYF.

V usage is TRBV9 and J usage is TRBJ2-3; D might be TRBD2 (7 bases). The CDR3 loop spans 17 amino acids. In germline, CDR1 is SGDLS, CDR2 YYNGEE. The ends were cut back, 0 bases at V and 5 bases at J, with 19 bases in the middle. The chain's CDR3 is CASSVEHGGGAVDTQYF. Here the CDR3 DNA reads TGTGCCAGCAGCGTAGAGCACGGTGGGGGGGCCGTAGATACGCAGTATTTT.

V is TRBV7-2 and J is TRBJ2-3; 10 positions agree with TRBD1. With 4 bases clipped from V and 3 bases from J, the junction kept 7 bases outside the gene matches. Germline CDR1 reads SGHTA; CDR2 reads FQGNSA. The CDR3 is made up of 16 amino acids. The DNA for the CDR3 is TGTGCCAGCAGCTGGACAGGGGGAAAGTTTACAGATACGCAGTATTTT. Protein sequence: CASSWTGGKFTDTQYF. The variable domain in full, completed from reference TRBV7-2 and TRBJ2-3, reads GAGVSQSPSNKVTEKGKDVELRCDPISGHTALYWYRQSLGQGLEFLIYFQGNSAPDKSGLPSDRFSAERTGGSVSTLTIQRTQQEDSAVYLCASSWTGGKFTDTQYFGPGTRLTVL.

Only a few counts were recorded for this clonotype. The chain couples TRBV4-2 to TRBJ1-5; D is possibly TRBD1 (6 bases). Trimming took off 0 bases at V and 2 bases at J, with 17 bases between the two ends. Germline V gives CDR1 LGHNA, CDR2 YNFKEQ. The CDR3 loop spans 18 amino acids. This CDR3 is CASSQDRARGRGNQPQHF. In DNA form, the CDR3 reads TGTGCCAGCAGCCAAGATCGGGCCAGGGGAAGGGGCAATCAGCCCCAGCATTTT.

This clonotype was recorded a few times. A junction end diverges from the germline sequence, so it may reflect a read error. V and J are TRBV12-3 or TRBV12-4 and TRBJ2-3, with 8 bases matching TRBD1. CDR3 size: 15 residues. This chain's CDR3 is CASSPDRASTDMQYF. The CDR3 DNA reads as TGTGCCAGCAGCCCGGACAGGGCTAGCACAGATATGCAGTATTTT.

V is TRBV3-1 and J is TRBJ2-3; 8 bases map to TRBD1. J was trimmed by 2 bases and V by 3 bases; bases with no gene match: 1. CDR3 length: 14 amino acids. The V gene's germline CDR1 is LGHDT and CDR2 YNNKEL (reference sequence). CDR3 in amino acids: CASSQGQDTDTQYF. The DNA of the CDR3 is TGTGCCAGCAGCCAGGGACAGGACACAGATACGCAGTATTTT.